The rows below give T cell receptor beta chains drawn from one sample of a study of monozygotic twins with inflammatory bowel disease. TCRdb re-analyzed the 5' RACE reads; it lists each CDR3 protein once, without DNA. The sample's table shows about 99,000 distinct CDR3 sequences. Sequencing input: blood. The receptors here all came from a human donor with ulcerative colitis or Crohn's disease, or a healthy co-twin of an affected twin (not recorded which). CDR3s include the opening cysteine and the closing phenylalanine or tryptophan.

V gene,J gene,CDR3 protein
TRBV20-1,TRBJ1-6,CSANTGQNSPLHF
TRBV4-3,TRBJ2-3,CASSQVVSGGTDTQYF
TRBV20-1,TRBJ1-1,CSARRQGKNTEAFF
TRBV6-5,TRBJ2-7,CASSYEGGGPGEQYF
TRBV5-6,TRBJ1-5,CASSLRGLLNQPQHF
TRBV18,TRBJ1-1,CASSPVGGGANTEAFF
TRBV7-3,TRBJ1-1,CASSLTATSLGTNTEAFF
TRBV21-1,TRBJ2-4,CASSKSGRTKNIQYF
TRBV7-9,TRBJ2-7,CASSSETGYSYEQYF
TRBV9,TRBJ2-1,CASSVGAVGNEQFF
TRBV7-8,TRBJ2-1,CASSLVGQGFYNEQFF
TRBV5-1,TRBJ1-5,CASSLEGIDQPQHF
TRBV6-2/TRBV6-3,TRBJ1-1,CASSQRTGTGGISTEAFF
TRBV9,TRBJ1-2,CASSVGEFYGYTF
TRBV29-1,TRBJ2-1,CSATGTRHNEQFF
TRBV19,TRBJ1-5,CASSPSQGASQPQHF
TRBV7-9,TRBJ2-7,CASSLTWDEQYF
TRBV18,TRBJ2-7,CASSPDRNIYEQYF
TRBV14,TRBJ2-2,CASSQRPNTGELFF
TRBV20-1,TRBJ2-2,CSARVRGSDTGELFF
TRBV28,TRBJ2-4,CANGTVGTIQYF
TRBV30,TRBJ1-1,CAWSDYRARTEAFF
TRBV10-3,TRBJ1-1,CAIRGTAQNTEAFF
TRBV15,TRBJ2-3,CATSELAGGDTQYF
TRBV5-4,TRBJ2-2,CASSHLQGGTGELFF
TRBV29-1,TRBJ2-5,CSARQGSSPIQETQYF
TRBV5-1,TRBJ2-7,CASSETSGNYEQYF
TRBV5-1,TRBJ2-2,CASSFIQGNTGELFF
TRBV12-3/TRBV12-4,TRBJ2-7,CASSLSGDKYEQYF
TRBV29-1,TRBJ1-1,CSVTGMIGTEAFF
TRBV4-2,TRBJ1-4,CASSPRKTQGGEKLFF
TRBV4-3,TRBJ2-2,CASSQTWTAANTGELFF
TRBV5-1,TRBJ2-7,CASSSGLSYEQYF